This record covers a single T cell receptor beta chain. Which antigen it targets is not known. Base quality data are lacking; no much larger clone is found one base away. The Qiagen DNeasy kit was used to extract genomic DNA both from unsorted PBMCs and from the negatively selected CD4+ and CD8+ fractions. TCR beta CDR3 regions were amplified by immunoSEQ multiplex PCR using primers annealing to V and J segments. A synthetic immune receptor repertoire was used to minimize amplification bias, and remaining bias was computationally removed after sequencing. Processing in the source paper ran as follows. Repertoire diversity was quantified as the Shannon entropy index using custom Python scripts. Unsorted, CD4+ and CD8+ repertoires were examined separately, except in combined analyses, for which CD4+ and CD8+ sequences were merged in silico. A clone was considered expanded if an increase in frequency of at least 2-fold after treatment relative to C1D1 was found, and a pseudocount of 0.5 was applied to clones undetected at baseline. Singleton clones were defined as clones with 0 or 1 copy at C1D1, and non-singleton clones were defined as clones with 2 or more copies. Clones expanded in unsorted samples were assigned a CD4+, CD8+ or unknown annotation through matching of protein sequences in sorted samples from the same patient. Diversity changes from C1D1 to C4D1 were tested in paired samples using Wilcoxon tests. TCRdb re-hosts the immuneACCESS table, in-frame sequences only. Its copies lack some clones; in the studies checked, an unresolved V gene accounts for under half of them, and the cause for the rest is not known. That table furnishes V, J and clone size, whereas the DNA furnished D and trimming. The sample yields some 93,000 clones; more than 80% were counted once. 15% to 20% of the sample belongs to the ten largest clones.

This sample is drawn from a study of PD-1 blockade in classical Hodgkin lymphoma (TCRdb year 2020). About the study as a whole: Nivolumab dosing was 3 mg/kg intravenously every 2 weeks, continuing until either disease progression or unacceptable toxicity. To define a peripheral blood immune signature of response to PD-1 blockade in classical Hodgkin lymphoma, the study combined TCR beta sequencing with CyTOF.

This specimen's time point label, per the study, means: cycle 4 day 1 (C4D1), after 6 weeks of nivolumab. Relapse after autologous stem cell transplantation had occurred in all trial patients, and cohorts A, B and C were distinguished by prior brentuximab vedotin exposure. The trial cohort included fewer than 65 patients with relapsed/refractory classical Hodgkin lymphoma, and each patient had a best overall response of complete response, partial response or progressive disease. Single-agent nivolumab was administered to trial patients in the multi-cohort phase II CheckMate 205 trial. An independent review committee assessed best overall response by applying the 2007 International Working Group response criteria. Trial PBMCs were collected just before the start of nivolumab (C1D1) and during therapy at cycle 2 day 1 and cycle 4 day 1. Peripheral blood was collected in 8 mL Vacutainer Cell Preparation Tubes, from which PBMCs were isolated by centrifugation and then cryopreserved.

What the work shows at the level of the full study, not this receptor alone: Trial patients achieving complete response had baseline diversity similar to newly diagnosed patients, whereas partial responders and progressors had significantly lower diversity. Lower diversity was seen in patients whose nivolumab began less than 1 year after ASCT, and these patients were left out of later analyses so that immune reconstitution would not confound the results. By C4D1, a significant rise was seen in CD4+ TCR diversity but not in CD8+ TCR diversity (p=0.0027 vs p=0.16), and the rise was most apparent among complete responders (p=0.02). Newly diagnosed patients were reported to have lower baseline TCR diversity than healthy donors, and relapsed/refractory patients were reported to have lower baseline TCR diversity still. Only a single clinical trial cohort was studied, and what caused the repertoire differences, possibly disease activity or prior therapy, remained undefined.

CDR1 SQVTM and CDR2 ANQGSEA were looked up in the germline V gene. Measured from the cysteine to the phenylalanine, the CDR3 is 14 residues long. Only the CDR3 part of the read is kept: 42 bases, read in frame from the first base. V lost 7 bases and J lost 0 bases; the stretch between them is 12 bases long. Recombination connected TRBV29-1 to TRBJ2-2; TRBD1 could be the D gene, as 6 bases match. This receptor was taken from a human donor with classical Hodgkin lymphoma. The sample consisted of peripheral blood mononuclear cells (PBMCs), taken before the fourth cycle of nivolumab. The DNA sequence reads TGCAGCGGCCAAGGGGGAACGAACACCGGGGAGCTGTTTTTT. Its amino acids are CSGQGGTNTGELFF.